A selection of T cell receptor beta chains follows, all from one sample in a study of blood T cells in healthy people across ages. One entry per CDR3 protein results from TCRdb running MiXCR on the 5' RACE reads. The sample shows approximately 1.5 million distinct CDR3 sequences, about 35% of them seen only once. The specimen was blood. Receptor source: a woman between 25 and 40 years old in good health. CDR3s include the opening cysteine and the closing phenylalanine or tryptophan. Fields, in order: D gene, V gene, J gene, clone size, CDR3 DNA, CDR3 protein. The D gene is left open where the match is weak. Rows give clone size only sometimes, using once, few, many, or a class for an expanded clone.

>TRBD2|TRBV11-2|TRBJ2-1|.
TGTGCCAGCTCCTTGGGGCTAGCGGGAGCAGGAGAGCAGTTCTTC
CASSLGLAGAGEQFF
>TRBD2|TRBV7-9|TRBJ2-7|few
TGTGCCAGCAGCTCCCCGGGACTATCTACCGAGCAGTACTTC
CASSSPGLSTEQYF
>TRBD1|TRBV29-1|TRBJ1-2|few
TGCAGCGGAGGGGGACAGGGGGACTATGGCTACACCTTC
CSGGGQGDYGYTF
>TRBD1|TRBV7-9|TRBJ1-2|few
TGTGCCAGCAGCACGGCGGACAGGGGAAACTATGGCTACACCTTC
CASSTADRGNYGYTF
>TRBD2|TRBV15|TRBJ2-1|few
TGTGCCACCAGCAGAAAGGTTAATCTAGCGGGGGGGCGCAATGAGCAGTTCTTC
CATSRKVNLAGGRNEQFF
>.|TRBV13|TRBJ2-3|few
TGTGCCAGCAGGTTACTCACAGATACGCAGTATTTT
CASRLLTDTQYF
>TRBD2|TRBV4-1|TRBJ2-3|.
TGCGCTTCAAAGGGGAAGGGGCGGGAGGATACGCAGTATTTT
CASKGKGREDTQYF
>.|TRBV4-1|TRBJ1-3|.
TGCGCCAGCAGCCAAGTACCAGGAAACACCATATATTTT
CASSQVPGNTIYF
>TRBD2|TRBV27|TRBJ2-7|.
TGTGCCAGCAGTTTGGAGCGGGAGGCCTTCCGCGAGCAGTACTTC
CASSLEREAFREQYF
>.|TRBV7-9|TRBJ1-2|few
TGTGCCATCTTAGGCCGGGGTCTCTATGGCTACACCTTC
CAILGRGLYGYTF
>.|TRBV12-3/TRBV12-4|TRBJ2-1|.
TGTGCCAGCAGTTTTGGGCAGGGAGCCTACGATGAGCAGTTCTTC
CASSFGQGAYDEQFF
>TRBD2|TRBV12-3/TRBV12-4|TRBJ2-1|many
TGTGCCAGCAGTCAGGGACTAGCAAGGCATGAGCAGTTCTTC
CASSQGLARHEQFF
>.|TRBV10-3|TRBJ2-2|.
TGTGCCAGTACTAGGCCCGGCGGGGAGCTGTTTTTT
CASTRPGGELFF
>.|TRBV28|TRBJ2-4|.
TGTGCCAGCAGTACACAAAAACTAGCCAAAAACATTCAGTACTTC
CASSTQKLAKNIQYF
>.|TRBV7-9|TRBJ2-1|.
TGTGCCAGCAGCTTAGAGCGGGCAGACGAGCAGTTCTTC
CASSLERADEQFF
>TRBD1|TRBV29-1|TRBJ1-2|.
TGCAGCGTTTCCCCACCAGGGACAGCCTCACGCTATGGCCACACCTTC
CSVSPPGTASRYGHTF
>TRBD2|TRBV2|TRBJ2-5|.
TGTGCCAGCAGTGAACTCGGACTAGCGGAATTACAAGAGACCCAGTACTTC
CASSELGLAELQETQYF
>TRBD2|TRBV7-6|TRBJ2-2|.
TGTGCCAGCAGCCCTCCAGGGACTAGCGGGGGACGCACCGGGGAGCTGTTTTTT
CASSPPGTSGGRTGELFF
>TRBD2|TRBV20-1|TRBJ2-5|.
TGCAGTGCCCTCTCCGGGACTAACCAAGAGACCCAGTACTTC
CSALSGTNQETQYF
>.|TRBV11-2|TRBJ2-5|few
TGTGCCAGCAGCTTAGCCCAGGGGAAAGTCGAGACCCAGTACTTC
CASSLAQGKVETQYF
>.|TRBV27|TRBJ2-1|.
TGTGCCAGCAGAGCAGGGGTCGGCAATGAGCAGTTCTTC
CASRAGVGNEQFF
>TRBD2|TRBV15|TRBJ2-1|.
TGTACCACCAGCAGAGAGTGGGCGGGAGTCTACAATGAGCAGTTCTTC
CTTSREWAGVYNEQFF
>.|TRBV7-2|TRBJ2-1|few
TGTGCCAGCAGCTTTCAAGCGGAAACCTACAATGAGCAGTTCTTC
CASSFQAETYNEQFF
>TRBD1|TRBV7-7|TRBJ1-5|.
TGTGCCAGCAGCTTTGGACAGGGCCAACAACAGCCCCAGCATTTT
CASSFGQGQQQPQHF
>.|TRBV11-1|TRBJ2-1|few
TGTGCCAGCAGCTTAGTGGGGCCGCAGGGGGGAAGGTACAATGAGCAGTTCTTC
CASSLVGPQGGRYNEQFF
>TRBD2|TRBV6-2/TRBV6-3|TRBJ2-7|.
TGTGCCAGCAGGTACAAAGGGACTAGCGGAAGCATGGCCCAGTACTTC
CASRYKGTSGSMAQYF
>.|TRBV28|TRBJ2-1|.
TGTGCCAGCAGCTTGTTTCGGACAGCGAATACCTACAATGAGCAGTTCTTC
CASSLFRTANTYNEQFF
>TRBD1|TRBV5-1|TRBJ1-1|many
TGTGCCAGCAGTTTGGACAGGGTTGGCACTGAAGCTTTCTTT
CASSLDRVGTEAFF
>.|TRBV7-3|TRBJ2-3|many
TGTGCCAGCGGGGATCGCGATACGCAGTATTTT
CASGDRDTQYF
>.|TRBV7-2|TRBJ1-1|.
TGTGCCAGCAGCTTACAGATCATAATGAACACTGAAGCTTTCTTT
CASSLQIIMNTEAFF
>.|TRBV6-5|TRBJ2-1|.
TGTGCCAGCAGTTACATCGGTTATGAGCAGTTCTTC
CASSYIGYEQFF
>.|TRBV5-4|TRBJ2-3|.
TGTGCCAGCAGCCCGGGGGGCTTCACTAGCACAGATACGCAGTATTTT
CASSPGGFTSTDTQYF
>TRBD2|TRBV6-1|TRBJ2-7|.
TGTGCCAGCAGGCGTATAGCGGGAGGGCACGAGCAGTACTTC
CASRRIAGGHEQYF
>TRBD2|TRBV12-3/TRBV12-4|TRBJ2-1|.
TGTGCCAGCAGTTTAATCGGGACTAGCGGGTACAATGAGCAGTTCTTC
CASSLIGTSGYNEQFF
>.|TRBV7-9|TRBJ1-6|.
TGTGCCAGCTCATTGCCGGGAGAGAATTCACCCCTCCACTTT
CASSLPGENSPLHF
>TRBD2|TRBV20-1|TRBJ2-4|.
TGCAGTGCTAGGAGCTCCGGACTAGCGGGGGCCCACTCCTACAATGAGCAGTACTTC
CSARSSGLAGAHSYNEQYF
>.|TRBV7-6|TRBJ2-7|.
TGTGCCAGCAGCGTGGGGGGCCCGGCTCATGGATACGAGCAGTACTTC
CASSVGGPAHGYEQYF
>.|TRBV2|TRBJ2-5|.
TGTGCCAGCAGGCGGCATGGGCAGGGTGAAGAGACCCAGTACTTC
CASRRHGQGEETQYF
>.|TRBV7-9|TRBJ2-3|.
TGTGCCAGCAGCGTCGGGATGCTGGTCGATACGCAGTATTTT
CASSVGMLVDTQYF
>.|TRBV12-3/TRBV12-4|TRBJ1-2|few
TGTGCCAGCAGTTTAGATTGGAATTACTATGGCTACACCTTC
CASSLDWNYYGYTF
>.|TRBV6-1|TRBJ2-7|.
TGTGCCAGCAGTGAAGTCAGACAAAGTACCTACGAGCAGTACTTC
CASSEVRQSTYEQYF
>TRBD1|TRBV29-1|TRBJ1-2|.
TGCAGCGTTGAAGGGCAGGGGGGATACTATGGCTACACCTTC
CSVEGQGGYYGYTF
>TRBD1|TRBV20-1|TRBJ2-7|.
TGCAGTGCTAGAACCATCGGACAGGGAGATGAGCAGTACTTC
CSARTIGQGDEQYF
>.|TRBV20-1|TRBJ2-3|.
TGCAGTGCTAGAGAACAGGTTGTTAGCACAGATACGCAGTATTTT
CSAREQVVSTDTQYF
>.|TRBV7-9|TRBJ2-1|.
TGTGCCAGCAGCTCACCAATGAGAGACTACAATGAGCAGTTCTTC
CASSSPMRDYNEQFF
>TRBD2|TRBV6-1|TRBJ2-3|.
TGTGCCAGCAGTGGACCAAGAGCGGGAGCCGCAGATACGCAGTATTTT
CASSGPRAGAADTQYF
>TRBD2|TRBV2|TRBJ2-1|once
TGTGCCAGCACAGGACTAGCGGGGGAGAATGAGCAGTTCTTC
CASTGLAGENEQFF
>TRBD2|TRBV4-1|TRBJ2-7|.
TGCGCCAGCAGCCAAGGGGGGACTAGCACCGAGCAGTACTTC
CASSQGGTSTEQYF
>.|TRBV6-1|TRBJ1-5|.
TGTGCCAGCAGTGTTTCCAGGAGGAATCAGCCCCAGCATTTT
CASSVSRRNQPQHF
>TRBD2|TRBV9|TRBJ2-1|.
TGTGCCAGCAGTGGGAGCGGGAGGCTTTACAATGAGCAGTTCTTC
CASSGSGRLYNEQFF
>TRBD2|TRBV28|TRBJ2-7|.
TGTGCCAGCAGTTTAGCCCGGACTAGCGGGAAGAACGAGCAGTACTTC
CASSLARTSGKNEQYF
>.|TRBV4-1|TRBJ1-2|.
TGCACCAGCAGCCAAGAGTCGGGGGCGAACTATGGCTACACCTTC
CTSSQESGANYGYTF
>TRBD2|TRBV20-1|TRBJ2-1|.
TGCAGTGCACCTAGCGGGGGGGCAGGGAATGAGCAGTTCTTC
CSAPSGGAGNEQFF
>.|TRBV7-9|TRBJ1-4|.
TGTGCCAGCGGGGGAGCTAATGAAAAACTGTTTTTT
CASGGANEKLFF
>.|TRBV27|TRBJ2-1|few
TGTGCCAGCATCCCCAGCGGGCGCACGGCAAATGAGCAGTTCTTC
CASIPSGRTANEQFF
>TRBD1|TRBV11-2|TRBJ2-7|.
TGTGCCAGCAGCTTAGGGGTCCGGACAGGGGGGGCCCACGAGCAGTACTTC
CASSLGVRTGGAHEQYF
>.|TRBV4-1|TRBJ2-7|.
TGCGCCAGCAGCTTGGCCCCCGCTAACGAGCAGTACTTC
CASSLAPANEQYF